This TCR beta chain was sequenced for a study of cytomegalovirus exposure and HLA in healthy donors. The study, taken as a whole, reports: A later analysis showed HLA-associated TCR beta chains outstripping equally common others in clonal expansion.

Germline assignment: CDR1 SGHDT and CDR2 YYEEEE. The CDR3 sequence is 12 residues long. Trimming removed 4 bases at V and 7 bases at J, with 12 bases between. PCR used 60 Vbeta primers and 13 Jbeta primers. Using immunoSEQ multiplex PCR, the repertoire was profiled, and TCRdb retains in-frame clones only, with some absent. The table includes 150,000 to 200,000 clones, about 75% detected once. Though nominally healthy at sampling, donors likely had unrecorded immune exposures. This clone was counted a few times. What it binds is unknown. The chain recombines TRBV5-6 with TRBJ2-7; D ambiguous. Sequencing was carried out using PBMCs. This receptor was taken from a man between 18 and 29 years old in good health and CMV-seropositive. In nucleotides, the CDR3 is TGTGCCAGCAGCCACGTAGTCGGAGAGCAGTACGTC. This sequence encodes CASSHVVGEQYV.